Presented here are 11 T cell receptor beta chains from one specimen sequenced in a study of T cells after yellow fever vaccination. MiXCR, applied by TCRdb to the 5' RACE reads, yields one record per CDR3 protein. The sample yields fewer than 450,000 distinct CDR3 sequences, 7% to 10% seen once. This material consisted of PBMCs, taken roughly 45 days after the first yellow fever vaccination. These receptors all come from a man between 18 and 35 years old who received the YFV17D yellow fever vaccine.

This clonotype has more than one count but fewer than ten. V gene TRBV5-4 combines with J gene TRBJ1-6; TRBD1 is a possible D gene (5 bases). Trimming took 4 bases from V and 13 from J, leaving 15 bases between them. The CDR3 runs to 13 residues. The germline CDR1 and CDR2 sequences are SGHNT and YYREEE (reference sequence). The CDR3 here is CASSRGGDPPLHF. DNA of the CDR3: TGTGCCAGCAGCCGGGGGGGGGACCCTCCCCTCCACTTT.

This clonotype was counted a few times. The chain uses TRBV12-3 or TRBV12-4 and TRBJ2-2; maybe TRBD1 (6 bases). V lost 6 bases to trimming and J lost 5 bases, with 10 bases between them. This CDR3 is built from 13 residues. The CDR3 reads CASRGAWTGELFF. CDR3 sequence (DNA): TGTGCCAGCAGGGGGGCTTGGACCGGGGAGCTGTTTTTT.

This clonotype has more than one count but fewer than ten. V is TRBV19 and J is TRBJ1-5; D perhaps matches TRBD1 (6 bases). CDR3 length: 16 residues. CDR1 and CDR2 (germline): LNHDA, SQIVND (reference sequence). V lost 4 bases, J lost 1 base, and 14 bases lay in between. In nucleotides, the CDR3 is TGTGCCAGTAGTAAGTCGGGGGGCCAGAGCAATCAGCCCCAGCATTTT. It encodes CASSKSGGQSNQPQHF.

This clonotype was counted between two and nine times. J is TRBJ2-2 and V is TRBV11-1; D unclear. The CDR3 sequence is 12 residues long. The V end was cut by 5 bases, the J end by 5 bases, with 6 bases between. Germline V gives CDR1 SGHAT, CDR2 FQDESV (reference sequence). The CDR3 spells CASSGGTGELFF. For the CDR3, the DNA is TGTGCCAGCAGCGGCGGAACCGGGGAGCTGTTTTTT.

This clonotype occurred a few times. This sequence joins TRBV5-1 and TRBJ2-1; 8 nucleotides line up with TRBD1. V trimming: 0 bases; J trimming: 6 bases; junction bases outside the gene matches: 2. The CDR3 loop spans 14 amino acids. Germline loops: CDR1 SGHRS, CDR2 YFSETQ. CDR3 loop: CASSLAQGGNEQFF. For the CDR3, the DNA is TGCGCCAGCAGCTTGGCACAGGGGGGCAATGAGCAGTTCTTC.

The chain is built from TRBV20-1 and TRBJ1-6; D not certain. CDR3 length: 13 residues. V was clipped by 4 bases and J by 7 bases, with 11 bases between them. Germline V gene data show CDR1 as DFQATT and CDR2 as SNEGSKA (reference sequence). The CDR3 DNA reads as TGCAGTGCTAACTTCGGGCCCAATTCACCCCTCCACTTT. Translated: CSANFGPNSPLHF.

This clonotype has just a few counts. The J gene is TRBJ2-2, the V gene TRBV7-8, with D perhaps being TRBD1 or TRBD2 (5 bases each). CDR1 is SGHVS, CDR2 FQNEAQ, per germline. The CDR3 is 14 residues long. Trimming shortened V by 2 bases and J by 6 bases, and 10 bases separated the two germline ends. CDR3 nucleotides: TGTGCCAGCAGCTTAATCAGGGACGCCGGGGAGCTGTTTTTT. Its translation is CASSLIRDAGELFF.

This clonotype was seen only a few times. The rearrangement joins TRBV9 to TRBJ2-1; the D is unclear. This CDR3 has 14 amino acids. CDR1 is SGDLS, CDR2 YYNGEE, per germline. V was pared by 0 bases and J by 6 bases, with 10 bases between. CDR3 DNA: TGTGCCAGCAGCGTAGACAGCCGTGGCAATGAGCAGTTCTTC. This gives the protein CASSVDSRGNEQFF.

This clonotype was counted ten times or more. CDR3: CSARLPGLRNTIYF. In DNA form, the CDR3 reads TGCAGTGCCCGACTCCCGGGGTTAAGAAACACCATATATTTT. This chain uses TRBV20-1 with TRBJ1-3; no clear D. Trimming took off 6 bases at V and 5 bases at J, with 17 bases between the two ends. Germline V gene sequence: CDR1 DFQATT, CDR2 SNEGSKA (reference sequence). The CDR3 is 14 residues long.

The chain is built from TRBV30 and TRBJ1-5; D is possibly TRBD1 (5 bases). The CDR3 has 13 residues. Per germline, CDR1 GTSNPN and CDR2 SVGIG (reference sequence). V was cut by 0 bases and J by 9 bases, with 12 bases left in between. CDR3 residues: CAWSVRGPSPQHF. The CDR3 DNA is TGTGCCTGGAGTGTCCGGGGACCATCGCCCCAGCATTTT.

This clonotype was counted at least ten times. The chain combines TRBV7-6 with TRBJ2-7; D is perhaps TRBD1 (5 bases). The V gene's germline CDR1 is SGHVS and CDR2 FNYEAQ. V was shortened by 5 bases and J by 5 bases, with 10 bases between the two germline ends. The CDR3 length is 12 residues. The CDR3 nucleotides read TGTGCCAGCAGCCGTACAGGAAACGAGCAGTACTTC. Translated: CASSRTGNEQYF.